Each of the 13 T cell receptor beta chains below was sequenced from the same sample in a study of T cells in localized non-small cell lung cancer. Produced via immunoSEQ multiplex PCR; TCRdb's table is partial and in-frame only. Here the sample spans roughly 28,000 clones, approximately 78% being singletons. The sample consisted of peripheral blood, taken before any cancer treatment. Receptor source: a woman aged 35 to 69 with stage I lung adenocarcinoma.

The chain uses TRBV4-1 and TRBJ2-3; possibly TRBD2 for D (5 bases). Germline V CDR1 and CDR2: MGHRA, YSYEKL. The CDR3 is made up of 16 amino acids. The ends were cut back, 0 bases at V and 6 bases at J, with 16 bases in the middle. The CDR3 is CASSQDWADSQDTQYF. Written as DNA, the CDR3 is TGCGCCAGCAGCCAAGATTGGGCGGACTCACAGGATACGCAGTATTTT.

Concerning this clone itself: Sequence at one end of the junction differs from germline and may be a read error. The chain joins TRBV5-1 to TRBJ2-1, with D unresolved. CDR3 length equals 14 residues. Per germline, CDR1 SGHRS and CDR2 YFSETQ. CDR3 in DNA: TGCGCCAGCAGCTTGGAGGTGGGTCGGAATGAGCGGTTCTTC. Its translation: CASSLEVGRNERFF.

The gene calls are TRBV11-1 and TRBJ2-6; a possible D gene is TRBD1 (6 bases). V lost 2 bases and J lost 2, with 19 bases in between. Per germline, CDR1 SGHAT and CDR2 FQDESV (reference sequence). This CDR3 region has 19 residues. In nucleotides, the CDR3 is TGTGCCAGCAGCTTAACTGCGTGGACAGAGTCTACTGGGGCCAACGTCCTGACTTTC. This sequence encodes CASSLTAWTESTGANVLTF.

The chain employs TRBV7-9 and TRBJ1-3; 7 bases are shared with TRBD1. The length of the CDR3 is 15 residues. J was trimmed by 0 bases and V by 5 bases; bases with no gene match: 4. CDR1 and CDR2 from the germline V gene are SEHNR and FQNEAQ (reference sequence). CDR3 DNA sequence: TGTGCCAGCAGCCAAGGACAGGCCTCTGGAAACACCATATATTTT. This sequence encodes CASSQGQASGNTIYF.

The chain uses TRBV7-8 and TRBJ1-6; D might be TRBD1 (6 bases). CDR1 is SGHVS and CDR2 is FQNEAQ in the germline V gene. V gave up 6 bases and J gave up 6 bases, with 15 bases separating them. This CDR3 has 15 residues. CDR3 coding DNA: TGTGCCAGCAGTACGACAGGAGGGGGTAATTCACCCCTCCACTTT. Its translation is CASSTTGGGNSPLHF.

The chain recombines TRBV10-2 with TRBJ1-1; the D is unclear. The CDR3 has 14 amino acids. Trimming pared 7 bases from V and 2 bases from J, leaving 14 bases between. The germline V gene encodes CDR1 WSHSY and CDR2 SAAADI. The CDR3 coding sequence is TGCGCCAGCAACGTTCCGGGTTCAAACACTGAAGCTTTCTTT. Its protein is CASNVPGSNTEAFF.

The chain uses TRBV18 and TRBJ2-7, with D maybe TRBD1 (5 bases). V lost 6 bases and J lost 0, with 18 bases in between. The CDR3 spans 16 residues. CDR1 and CDR2 (germline): KGHSH, LQKENI. CDR3 coding DNA: TGTGCCAGCTCCCGAGCGTCGCAGGGCAGCTCCTACGAGCAGTACTTC. It codes for CASSRASQGSSYEQYF.

DNA of the CDR3: TGTGCCAGCAGTTACCTCCAGGGTACCGCAAACACTGAAGCTTTCTTT. Encoded protein: CASSYLQGTANTEAFF. The chain couples TRBV6-5 to TRBJ1-1; maybe TRBD1 (5 bases). Trimming shortened V by 2 bases and J by 2 bases, and 15 bases separated the two germline ends. There are 16 residues in the CDR3. CDR1 is MNHEY, CDR2 SVGAGI, per germline.

This clone showed up just a few times. The CDR3 sequence: CASSLNTGPTEAFF. The CDR3 coding sequence is TGTGCCAGCAGCTTAAATACAGGGCCGACTGAAGCTTTCTTT. The rearrangement uses TRBV7-2 and TRBJ1-1; tentatively, D is TRBD1 (6 bases). This CDR3 region has 14 residues. Trimming took 2 bases from V and 5 from J, leaving 12 bases between them. Germline CDR1 SGHTA, CDR2 FQGNSA.

This chain connects TRBV5-1 to TRBJ1-5; D perhaps matches TRBD1 (6 bases). The V gene's germline CDR1 is SGHRS and CDR2 YFSETQ. V lost 0 bases, J lost 3 bases, and 16 bases lay in between. CDR3 size: 17 residues. The CDR3 DNA reads as TGCGCCAGCAGCTTGGGGTACAGGGACGGGGACAATCAGCCCCAGCATTTT. Translated, it gives CASSLGYRDGDNQPQHF.

The chain combines TRBV6-5 with TRBJ2-5, with unresolved D. CDR1 and CDR2 from the germline V gene are MNHEY and SVGAGI. Trimming cost V 0 bases and J 2 bases, with 7 bases left between them. The CDR3 extends over 14 amino acids. CDR3: CASSYSWAQETQYF. CDR3 in DNA: TGTGCCAGCAGTTACTCCTGGGCTCAAGAGACCCAGTACTTC.

The V and J genes are TRBV7-3 and TRBJ2-1; TRBD2 might be the D (7 bases). Per the germline V gene, CDR1 is SGHTA and CDR2 is FQGTGA. The CDR3 spans 15 residues. Deletions cut 3 bases from V and 2 bases from J, with 11 bases between. CDR3 amino acids: CASSLQGGAYNEQFF. The CDR3 DNA follows: TGTGCCAGCAGCTTGCAAGGGGGGGCCTACAATGAGCAGTTCTTC.

The chain uses TRBV5-1 and TRBJ2-1; either TRBD1 or TRBD2 may fit D (6 bases each). The CDR3 is 14 residues long. Trimming left V 2 bases short and J 6 bases short, with 12 bases between. The germline V gene has CDR1 SGHRS and CDR2 YFSETQ. The CDR3 DNA reads TGCGCCAGCAGCTTCGGGGGACAAGTCAATGAGCAGTTCTTC. As protein: CASSFGGQVNEQFF.